The rows below give T cell receptor beta chains drawn from one sample of a study of cytomegalovirus exposure and HLA in healthy donors. Repertoires were generated with immunoSEQ multiplex PCR, while TCRdb's copy carries only in-frame clones and drops some. The sample holds about 190,000 clones; about four fifths are singletons and the top ten take around 5.9%. Sequencing was performed on PBMCs. Source of these receptors: a woman in her thirties in good health and CMV-seropositive. Each CDR3 is given with its conserved first and last residue. A D gene is named only where the DNA matches it firmly. A clone size is listed for some rows: how often the clone was seen (once, few, many), or a class if it is expanded.

length,V,J,D,size,DNA,CDR3
13,TRBV19,TRBJ1-1,.,once,TGTGCCAGTAGTACCCAGGTGAACACTGAAGCTTTCTTT,CASSTQVNTEAFF
13,TRBV5-1,TRBJ2-3,.,.,TGCGCCAGCAGCTTGGGGCCGGGGGATACGCAGTATTTT,CASSLGPGDTQYF
16,TRBV7-9,TRBJ1-1,.,.,TGTGCCAGCACCCCACTTAGGTCAGGGTCGGGCACTGAAGCTTTCTTT,CASTPLRSGSGTEAFF
16,TRBV7-9,TRBJ2-3,.,.,TGTGCCAGCAGTTCCCCGACGGCGGTTAGCACAGATACGCAGTATTTT,CASSSPTAVSTDTQYF
14,TRBV27,TRBJ2-2,TRBD2,.,TGTGCCAGCAGGCCCGGGACTACGGGCGGGGAGCTGTTTTTT,CASRPGTTGGELFF
14,TRBV5-1,TRBJ2-3,TRBD2,.,TGCGCCAGCAGCTTTGGGGACTACGCAGATACGCAGTATTTT,CASSFGDYADTQYF
17,TRBV7-9,TRBJ2-6,TRBD1,.,TGTGCCAGCATCTCGGGACAGCGGAGCTCTGGGGCCAACGTCCTGACTTTC,CASISGQRSSGANVLTF
13,TRBV6-5,TRBJ2-5,.,.,TGTGCCATCAAAGCGGCAGCCAGTGGGGAGCAGTACTTC,CAIKAAASGEQYF
11,TRBV7-9,TRBJ2-3,.,.,TGTGCCAGTAGGAGCCCCGATACGCAGTATTTT,CASRSPDTQYF
15,TRBV27,TRBJ1-4,.,.,TGTGCCAGCAGTCCCCAGGCAAGGACTAATGAAAAACTGTTTTTT,CASSPQARTNEKLFF
16,TRBV11-2,TRBJ2-2,.,.,TGTGCCAGCAGCTTAGGGCGGGGAGTGAACACCGGGGAGCTGTTTTTT,CASSLGRGVNTGELFF
16,TRBV5-1,TRBJ1-6,TRBD1,.,TGCGCCAGCAGCGTCGCCGGGACAGGCGGTAATTCACCCCTCCACTTT,CASSVAGTGGNSPLHF
11,TRBV29-1,TRBJ1-1,TRBD1,.,TGCAGCGCTTGGACAGGGCGGGAACCTTTCTTT,CSAWTGREPFF
14,TRBV6-6,TRBJ2-3,.,.,TGTGCCAGCAGAGTCGACAGGTCTACAGATACGCAGTATTTT,CASRVDRSTDTQYF
13,TRBV5-1,TRBJ1-2,TRBD1,.,TGCGCCAGCAGCCCGGACAGGGGACATGGCTACACCTTC,CASSPDRGHGYTF
15,TRBV5-6,TRBJ1-6,TRBD1,.,TGTGCCAGCAGCTTCCGGGACAGGTATAATTCACCCCTCCACTTT,CASSFRDRYNSPLHF
16,TRBV5-1,TRBJ1-4,.,.,TGCGCCAGCAGCCCACGGTGGACAGAGGTTAATGAAAAACTGTTTTTT,CASSPRWTEVNEKLFF
13,TRBV2,TRBJ2-7,.,.,TGTGCCAGCTGTCAGGTACCCTCCTACGAGCAGTACTTC,CASCQVPSYEQYF
11,TRBV6-5,TRBJ1-4,.,.,TGTGCCAGCAGTTCGACAGGAAAACTGTTTTTT,CASSSTGKLFF
12,TRBV5-4,TRBJ2-7,.,.,TGTGCCAGCAGTTCGGGGGTCTACGAGCAGTACTTC,CASSSGVYEQYF
17,TRBV7-9,TRBJ1-2,TRBD1,.,TGTTCCAGCAGCTTAGCCACCCCTACCGGGACAGGGGGTGGCTACACCTTC,CSSSLATPTGTGGGYTF